This is a list of T cell receptor beta chains from one sample in a study of cytomegalovirus exposure and HLA in healthy donors. TCRdb keeps only in-frame clones here, not all; method: immunoSEQ multiplex PCR. The sample contains around 58,000 clones, over 70% of which appear only once. The sample comprised PBMCs. These TCRs come from a male donor in good health and CMV-seropositive. Both conserved end residues are part of each CDR3. The D gene is left open where the match is weak. Clone sizes are given selectively: once, few, many, or a class where the clone is expanded.

.	TRBV7-2	.	TRBJ2-5	CASSLDPSRETQYF	TGTGCCAGCAGCTTAGACCCTAGTCGCGAGACCCAGTACTTC
once	TRBV19	TRBD1	TRBJ1-6	CASSKDRGGNSPLHF	TGTGCCAGTAGTAAGGACAGGGGTGGTAATTCACCCCTCCACTTT
.	TRBV27	.	TRBJ2-2	CASSHYGRGETGELFF	TGTGCCAGCAGTCACTATGGCAGGGGAGAGACCGGGGAGCTGTTTTTT
.	TRBV2	TRBD1	TRBJ2-7	CASSGQTGAHEQYF	TGTGCCAGCAGTGGGCAGACAGGGGCCCACGAGCAGTACTTC
.	TRBV5-8	.	TRBJ2-1	CASKNRNRASDEQFF	TGTGCCAGCAAAAATCGAAACAGGGCTTCAGATGAGCAGTTCTTC
.	TRBV5-6	TRBD1	TRBJ1-1	CASSLGQGNVGPFF	TGTGCCAGCAGCTTGGGACAGGGCAATGTTGGGCCTTTCTTT
.	TRBV7-3	TRBD1	TRBJ1-1	CASSSGQGHTEAFF	TGTGCCAGCAGCTCGGGACAGGGGCACACTGAAGCTTTCTTT
.	TRBV19	TRBD1	TRBJ1-2	CASFPRGARADGYTF	TGTGCCAGCTTTCCCAGGGGGGCCCGGGCCGATGGCTACACCTTC
few	TRBV5-6	.	TRBJ2-7	CASSFNQGSEQYF	TGTGCCAGCAGCTTCAATCAGGGAAGCGAGCAGTACTTC
.	TRBV4-1	TRBD2	TRBJ2-3	CASSQDLSAGGSNTQYF	TGCGCCAGCAGCCAAGATCTCTCGGCGGGGGGGTCAAATACGCAGTATTTT
.	TRBV5-6	.	TRBJ2-6	CASSLVGVGGANVLTF	TGTGCCAGCAGCTTGGTCGGGGTTGGTGGGGCCAACGTCCTGACTTTC
.	TRBV30	.	TRBJ2-5	CAWSRGNTQETQYF	TGTGCCTGGAGCCGAGGAAATACCCAAGAGACCCAGTACTTC
.	TRBV6-6	.	TRBJ2-7	CASSLDRAYEQYF	TGTGCCAGCAGTTTGGACAGAGCCTACGAGCAGTACTTC
.	TRBV15	.	TRBJ2-3	CATSRVLTDTQYF	TGTGCCACCAGCAGAGTCCTCACAGATACGCAGTATTTT
few	TRBV4-3	.	TRBJ1-2	CASSQEKGLIGYGYTF	TGCGCCAGCAGCCAAGAAAAGGGGCTCATAGGCTATGGCTACACCTTC
.	TRBV28	.	TRBJ1-2	CASRRRAGGYTF	TGTGCCAGCAGACGACGGGCGGGGGGCTACACCTTC
few	TRBV7-4	TRBD1	TRBJ1-1	CASSSPPGTDEAFF	TGTGCCAGCAGCTCTCCCCCAGGGACAGACGAAGCTTTCTTT
.	TRBV7-2	TRBD2	TRBJ2-2	CASSTTSGGIDTGELFF	TGTGCCAGCAGCACTACTAGCGGGGGGATCGACACCGGGGAGCTGTTTTTT
.	TRBV9	TRBD2	TRBJ2-3	CASSPMMGGNTDTQYF	TGTGCCAGCAGCCCGATGATGGGGGGGAACACAGATACGCAGTATTTT
.	TRBV9	TRBD1	TRBJ1-2	CASSVDSGGLTGYTF	TGTGCCAGCAGCGTAGACTCAGGGGGTTTGACTGGCTACACCTTC
.	TRBV5-6	TRBD1	TRBJ2-1	CASSSNDRGAGEQFF	TGTGCCAGCAGCTCGAACGACAGGGGCGCCGGGGAGCAGTTCTTC
.	TRBV15	TRBD2	TRBJ2-2	CATSRELTSGALTGELFF	TGTGCCACCAGCAGAGAATTAACTAGCGGGGCCCTCACCGGGGAGCTGTTTTTT
.	TRBV5-1	TRBD2	TRBJ2-7	CASSSGTSGPPYEQYF	TGCGCCAGCAGCTCCGGGACTAGCGGGCCCCCCTACGAGCAGTACTTC
.	TRBV7-8	.	TRBJ2-7	CASSDDTIPSHEQYF	TGTGCCAGCAGCGACGACACCATTCCTAGCCACGAGCAGTACTTC
.	TRBV27	TRBD2	TRBJ2-4	CASSLSAAGGDIQYF	TGTGCCAGCAGTTTATCCGCGGCCGGGGGGGACATTCAGTACTTC
.	TRBV10-3	TRBD1	TRBJ2-3	CAIRSTGGAADTQYF	TGTGCCATCAGGTCAACAGGGGGCGCAGCAGATACGCAGTATTTT
.	TRBV7-9	TRBD1	TRBJ2-3	CASSGGWSTGFSTDTQYF	TGTGCCAGCAGCGGAGGCTGGTCGACAGGGTTTAGCACAGATACGCAGTATTTT
.	TRBV14	.	TRBJ2-5	CASSQDAGTIRWTQYF	TGTGCCAGCAGCCAAGATGCAGGAACGATACGGTGGACCCAGTACTTC
.	TRBV5-4	TRBD1	TRBJ1-2	CAFGDDRVYGYTF	TGTGCCTTCGGCGACGACAGGGTCTATGGCTACACCTTC
few	TRBV29-1	TRBD1	TRBJ1-2	CSGRTGGADYGYTF	TGCAGCGGGCGGACAGGGGGCGCTGACTATGGCTACACCTTC
.	TRBV7-2	.	TRBJ2-1	CASSLRSLGEQFF	TGTGCCAGCAGCTTGAGATCGCTCGGTGAGCAGTTCTTC
.	TRBV5-1	TRBD2	TRBJ2-1	CASSLRFRTSGGYNEQFF	TGCGCCAGCAGCTTGAGATTCCGGACTAGCGGGGGGTATAATGAGCAGTTCTTC
.	TRBV6-8	.	TRBJ1-6	CASSSPRSSYNSPLHF	TGTGCCAGCAGCTCCCCGCGGAGCTCCTATAATTCACCCCTCCACTTT
.	TRBV7-9	TRBD1	TRBJ1-2	CASSFGTGYGYTF	TGTGCCAGCAGCTTCGGGACAGGGTACGGCTACACCTTC
.	TRBV4-3	.	TRBJ2-2	CASSQEGSHSANTGELFF	TGCGCCAGCAGCCAAGAGGGCAGTCATTCCGCGAACACCGGGGAGCTGTTTTTT
.	TRBV29-1	.	TRBJ1-5	CSVAGWMFGRHGNQPQHF	TGCAGCGTTGCAGGTTGGATGTTTGGGCGTCACGGCAATCAGCCCCAGCATTTT
.	TRBV9	.	TRBJ2-1	CASSAGGYNEQFF	TGTGCCAGCAGCGCCGGAGGCTACAATGAGCAGTTCTTC
few	TRBV15	TRBD1	TRBJ2-7	CATSYSQGAGNEQYF	TGTGCCACCAGCTATAGCCAGGGGGCTGGAAACGAGCAGTACTTC
.	TRBV5-6	.	TRBJ2-3	CASSLEGRGDTQYF	TGTGCCAGCAGCTTGGAGGGTCGGGGAGATACGCAGTATTTT
.	TRBV4-1	.	TRBJ1-2	CASSRTSVQGGYGYTF	TGCGCCAGCAGCCGCACCTCGGTGCAGGGCGGATATGGCTACACCTTC
.	TRBV30	.	TRBJ2-7	CAWGLTYEQYF	TGTGCCTGGGGCCTCACCTACGAGCAGTACTTC
.	TRBV10-3	TRBD2	TRBJ2-1	CAISTGLAGGPSSYNEQFF	TGTGCCATCAGTACCGGACTAGCGGGGGGGCCGAGCTCCTACAATGAGCAGTTCTTC
.	TRBV9	.	TRBJ2-7	CASSVASASYEQYF	TGTGCCAGCAGCGTAGCTAGCGCTTCCTACGAGCAGTACTTC
.	TRBV7-8	.	TRBJ2-3	CASSLGSWRDGPSDTQYF	TGTGCCAGCAGCTTAGGGAGCTGGCGGGACGGGCCCTCAGATACGCAGTATTTT
.	TRBV4-2	.	TRBJ1-1	CASSQDLLNWNTEAFF	TGTGCCAGCAGCCAAGACTTGCTAAATTGGAACACTGAAGCTTTCTTT
.	TRBV11-2	TRBD1	TRBJ1-2	CASSPRTGSGYTF	TGTGCCAGCAGCCCCAGGACAGGGTCCGGCTACACCTTC
.	TRBV27	.	TRBJ1-1	CASSLGRVTEAFF	TGTGCCAGCAGTTTGGGCAGGGTAACCGAAGCTTTCTTT
few	TRBV19	.	TRBJ1-1	CASSIAGKTNTEAFF	TGTGCCAGTAGTATCGCAGGGAAAACAAACACTGAAGCTTTCTTT
.	TRBV9	.	TRBJ2-5	CASSPGVLGGETQYF	TGTGCCAGCAGCCCAGGAGTCCTTGGGGGGGAGACCCAGTACTTC
.	TRBV7-2	.	TRBJ2-1	CASSLKMANEQFF	TGTGCCAGCAGCTTAAAAATGGCCAATGAGCAGTTCTTC